Each of the 9 T cell receptor beta chains below was sequenced from the same sample in a study of blood T cell repertoires in COVID-19. Profiled with immunoSEQ multiplex PCR; TCRdb holds only in-frame clones, not every one. The sample yields roughly 140,000 clones, 84% seen once. The sequencing input was peripheral blood. The receptors here all came from a human donor in a cohort sampled during active COVID-19.

This clone was seen only once. V gene TRBV5-1 combines with J gene TRBJ2-5; 10 nucleotides align to TRBD1. This CDR3 has 14 amino acids. With 8 bases clipped from V and 3 bases from J, the junction kept 7 bases outside the gene matches. Germline V gene data show CDR1 as SGHRS and CDR2 as YFSETQ. The CDR3 loop reads CASNTGTGEETQYF. DNA for the CDR3: TGCGCCAGTAACACCGGGACAGGGGAAGAGACCCAGTACTTC.

CDR3 nucleotide sequence: TGTGCCAGCAGCGTTCTGACTAGCAGCTCCTACAATGAGCAGTTCTTC. Protein sequence: CASSVLTSSSYNEQFF. This sequence joins TRBV7-9 and TRBJ2-1; TRBD2 aligns across 7 bases. Per the germline V gene, CDR1 is SEHNR and CDR2 is FQNEAQ (reference sequence). After removal of 5 bases from V and 0 bases from J, the junction contained 7 bases not matched to a gene. This CDR3 region has 16 residues.

The chain has TRBV11-3 and TRBJ2-5, with 7 bases that match TRBD1. Germline V CDR1 and CDR2: SGHNT, YENEEA. The CDR3 has 13 amino acids. J lost 7 bases, V lost 3 bases, and 5 bases had no gene match. CDR3 nucleotides: TGTGCCAGCAGCTTTTACACAGGGGTGACCCAGTACTTC. Its translation is CASSFYTGVTQYF. The full variable domain, rest sourced from reference TRBV11-3 and TRBJ2-5, is EAGVVQSPRYKIIEKKQPVAFWCNPISGHNTLYWYLQNLGQGPELLIRYENEEAVDDSQLPKDRFSAERLKGVDSTLKIQPAELGDSAVYLCASSFYTGVTQYFGPGTRLLVL.

The chain has TRBV4-1 and TRBJ2-5; D is perhaps TRBD1 (5 bases). CDR1 and CDR2 from the germline V gene are MGHRA and YSYEKL. The CDR3 runs to 14 residues. Trimming cost V 4 bases and J 5 bases, with 14 bases left between them. The CDR3 nucleotides read TGCGCCAGCAGCCTTCAGTGGGGCGCGGAGACCCAGTACTTC. It translates to CASSLQWGAETQYF.

The DNA of the CDR3 is TGTGCCACGGGACAGGGTGGCTATGGCTACACCTTC. Translation gives CATGQGGYGYTF. The rearrangement joins TRBV6-5 to TRBJ1-2; 9 bases fit TRBD1. The CDR3 length is 12 residues. Germline V gives CDR1 MNHEY, CDR2 SVGAGI. Germline trimming cut 10 bases from V and 4 bases from J; bases unmatched to any gene: 4.

The gene calls are TRBV30 and TRBJ1-1; 8 bases match TRBD1. Germline V gene lookup returns CDR1 GTSNPN and CDR2 SVGIG (reference sequence). This CDR3 is 16 amino acids long. With V trimmed by 4 bases and J by 0 bases, 10 bases remained unmatched. CDR3 sequence (DNA): TGTGCCTGGAAGTCCGGGACAGGCCTCATGAACACTGAAGCTTTCTTT. Amino acids: CAWKSGTGLMNTEAFF.

The chain combines TRBV11-2 with TRBJ2-2; tentatively, D is TRBD2 (6 bases). Germline V lookup: CDR1 SGHAT, CDR2 FQNNGV. The CDR3 spans 16 residues. Trimming pared 0 bases from V and 8 bases from J, leaving 16 bases between. The CDR3 nucleotides read TGTGCCAGCAGCTTAGAAACCGGGACTCCTCTTGGGGAGCTGTTTTTT. Translated: CASSLETGTPLGELFF.

The genes are TRBV12-3 or TRBV12-4 and TRBJ2-1; no clear D gene. V was clipped by 7 bases and J by 4 bases, with 11 bases between them. This CDR3 is 13 amino acids long. The CDR3 spells CASTSPLYNEQFF. The CDR3 DNA reads as TGTGCCAGCACCTCCCCGTTATACAATGAGCAGTTCTTC.

V gene TRBV29-1 combines with J gene TRBJ2-3; D gene ambiguous. The germline CDR1 and CDR2 sequences are SQVTM and ANQGSEA. Trimming left V 4 bases short and J 5 bases short, with 4 bases between. This CDR3 has 10 amino acids. DNA for the CDR3: TGCAGCGTTGCCATAGATACGCAGTATTTT. This encodes CSVAIDTQYF.